The clone carrying this T cell receptor beta chain came up a few times. Its target is not known. These data are taken from a study of liver allograft versus peripheral blood T cells. Study-level information: Within transplanted livers, the T cell receptor repertoires were examined and compared against the repertoires present in the peripheral blood of liver transplant recipients. The study, taken as a whole, reports: Repertoires of T cell receptors that resided inside liver allografts reportedly differed from those in peripheral blood.

The CDR3 extends over 14 amino acids. Germline CDR1 and CDR2: SGHDT and YYEEEE. V was pared by 2 bases and J by 1 base, with 8 bases between. MiXCR, run by TCRdb on the reads, gives a single entry per CDR3 protein. Of 9,200 or so distinct CDR3 sequences listed, around 17% are singletons. This receptor was obtained from a human patient who had a liver transplant. Some T cells may be supplied by the graft donor. This chain connects TRBV5-6 to TRBJ2-3; perhaps TRBD2 as D (5 bases). CDR3 bases: TGTGCCAGCAGCTTACCCGGGGGCACAGATACGCAGTATTTT. Its translation is CASSLPGGTDTQYF.